Listed here are 11 T cell receptor beta chains from one sample, sequenced in a study of blood T cell repertoires in COVID-19. Clones were read by immunoSEQ multiplex PCR, and TCRdb kept only the in-frame ones, dropping some. The data contain about 300,000 clones, around 92% of them singletons. Sequenced sample: peripheral blood. The receptors originated from a woman aged 25 to 39 with COVID-19, enrolled during active disease.

This clone occurred once. The chain recombines TRBV4-1 with TRBJ1-4; 9 nucleotides agree with TRBD1. Germline V CDR1 and CDR2: MGHRA, YSYEKL. V dropped 6 bases and J dropped 7; count of bases not matched to a gene: 15. The CDR3 contains 17 residues. CDR3 in amino acids: CASREEPTGGGGEKLFF. CDR3 bases: TGCGCCAGCAGGGAAGAGCCCACAGGGGGCGGCGGTGAAAAACTGTTTTTT.

This chain joins TRBV5-1 and TRBJ2-2; tentative D call: TRBD1 (6 bases). Germline values: CDR1 SGHRS, CDR2 YFSETQ. Between the trimmed V and J ends, which lost 6 bases and 7 bases, there was a span of 13 bases. The CDR3 has 13 amino acids. The CDR3 DNA follows: TGCGCCAGCAACCAACAGGGTATCGGGGAGCTGTTTTTT. It specifies CASNQQGIGELFF.

The CDR3 region has the DNA TGCGCCAGCAACCTAGACAGTTCTGGAAACACCATATATTTT. Its translation: CASNLDSSGNTIYF. The V gene is TRBV10-2, the J gene TRBJ1-3; possible D gene TRBD1, 5 bases. CDR3 length: 14 residues. V was trimmed by 7 bases and J by 1 base, leaving 11 bases between them. Germline CDR1 WSHSY, CDR2 SAAADI.

This chain joins TRBV2 and TRBJ1-6, with TRBD1 as a possible D gene (5 bases). Germline lookup yields CDR1 SNHLY and CDR2 FYNNEI. This CDR3 contains 16 residues. The V gene lost 4 bases and the J gene lost 6 bases, with 16 bases spanning the gap. The CDR3: CASSAQGGPRNSPLHF. The CDR3 DNA sequence: TGTGCCAGCAGTGCTCAGGGTGGACCCCGTAATTCACCCCTCCACTTT.

The chain links TRBV29-1 to TRBJ1-1; weak D call: TRBD1 (6 bases). Looked up from germline, CDR1 is SQVTM and CDR2 is ANQGSEA. CDR3 length: 14 amino acids. The V end lost 6 bases, the J end lost 1 base, and 15 bases lay between the germline ends. As DNA, the CDR3 is TGCAGCGTCGGTAAATCGACAGGGAACACTGAAGCTTTCTTT. Its translation: CSVGKSTGNTEAFF.

The chain combines TRBV7-9 with TRBJ2-1, with TRBD1 identical over 7 bases. With 5 bases clipped from V and 1 base from J, the junction kept 8 bases outside the gene matches. The CDR3 extends over 16 amino acids. Germline CDR1 and CDR2: SEHNR and FQNEAQ (reference sequence). The CDR3 coding sequence is TGTGCCAGCAGCCCTCCGGGACAGCAATCCTACAATGAGCAGTTCTTC. It yields the protein CASSPPGQQSYNEQFF.

V usage is TRBV3-1 (or the pseudogene TRBV3-2) and J usage is TRBJ2-2, with D hard to call. Trimming cost V 4 bases and J 1 base, with 4 bases left between them. This CDR3 comprises 13 residues. The germline gives CDR1 LGHDT, CDR2 YNNKEL (reference sequence). DNA of the CDR3: TGTGCCAGCAGCCCTCGGAACACCGGGGAGCTGTTTTTT. Residues: CASSPRNTGELFF.

This clone turned up a few times. V usage is TRBV11-3 and J usage is TRBJ2-3; a weak D match, TRBD2 (5 bases). Germline lookup yields CDR1 SGHNT and CDR2 YENEEA. CDR3 length: 14 residues. Trimming took 1 base from V and 0 from J, leaving 5 bases between them. In DNA, the CDR3 is TGTGCCAGCAGCTTAGCGGGGAGCACAGATACGCAGTATTTT. Its protein is CASSLAGSTDTQYF. Full variable domain (missing parts from reference TRBV11-3 and TRBJ2-3): EAGVVQSPRYKIIEKKQPVAFWCNPISGHNTLYWYLQNLGQGPELLIRYENEEAVDDSQLPKDRFSAERLKGVDSTLKIQPAELGDSAVYLCASSLAGSTDTQYFGPGTRLTVL.

The chain links TRBV30 to TRBJ1-4; TRBD1 might be the D (5 bases). This CDR3 has 16 residues. With 2 bases removed from V and 5 bases from J, the gap between germline ends came to 18 bases. Germline V gene data show CDR1 as GTSNPN and CDR2 as SVGIG (reference sequence). The CDR3 loop is CAWSRPDGEGNEKLFF. The CDR3 region has the DNA TGTGCCTGGAGTAGGCCCGACGGGGAGGGGAATGAAAAACTGTTTTTT.

The CDR3 region is CASSGGGGNYGYTF. The CDR3 DNA sequence: TGTGCCAGCAGCGGGGGTGGGGGCAACTATGGCTACACCTTC. This rearrangement joins TRBV5-4 to TRBJ1-2; D possibly corresponds to TRBD1 (6 bases). The CDR3 length is 14 residues. In germline, CDR1 is SGHNT, CDR2 YYREEE (reference sequence). V dropped 4 bases and J dropped 2 bases, with 12 bases sitting between them.

The chain employs TRBV30 and TRBJ2-7; D call uncertain. CDR1 and CDR2 from the germline V gene are GTSNPN and SVGIG (reference sequence). The CDR3 runs 12 residues. V was shortened by 2 bases and J by 3 bases, with 8 bases between the two germline ends. The CDR3 reads CAWSPSHYEQYF. CDR3 nucleotide sequence: TGTGCCTGGAGTCCGAGTCACTACGAGCAGTACTTC.